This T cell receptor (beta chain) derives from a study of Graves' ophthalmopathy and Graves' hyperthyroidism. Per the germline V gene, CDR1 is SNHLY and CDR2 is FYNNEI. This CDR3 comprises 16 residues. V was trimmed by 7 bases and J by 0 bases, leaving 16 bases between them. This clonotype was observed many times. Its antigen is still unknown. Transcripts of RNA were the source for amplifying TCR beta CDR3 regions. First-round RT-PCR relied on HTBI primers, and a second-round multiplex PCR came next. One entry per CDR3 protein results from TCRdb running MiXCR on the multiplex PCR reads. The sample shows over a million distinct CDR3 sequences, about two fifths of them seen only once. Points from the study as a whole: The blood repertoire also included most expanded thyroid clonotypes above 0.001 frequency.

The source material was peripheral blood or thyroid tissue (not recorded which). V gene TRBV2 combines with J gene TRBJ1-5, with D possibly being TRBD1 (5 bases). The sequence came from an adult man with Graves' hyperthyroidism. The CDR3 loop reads CASNPTAHVSNQPQHF. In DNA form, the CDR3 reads TGTGCCAGCAATCCGACAGCCCACGTTAGCAATCAGCCCCAGCATTTT.